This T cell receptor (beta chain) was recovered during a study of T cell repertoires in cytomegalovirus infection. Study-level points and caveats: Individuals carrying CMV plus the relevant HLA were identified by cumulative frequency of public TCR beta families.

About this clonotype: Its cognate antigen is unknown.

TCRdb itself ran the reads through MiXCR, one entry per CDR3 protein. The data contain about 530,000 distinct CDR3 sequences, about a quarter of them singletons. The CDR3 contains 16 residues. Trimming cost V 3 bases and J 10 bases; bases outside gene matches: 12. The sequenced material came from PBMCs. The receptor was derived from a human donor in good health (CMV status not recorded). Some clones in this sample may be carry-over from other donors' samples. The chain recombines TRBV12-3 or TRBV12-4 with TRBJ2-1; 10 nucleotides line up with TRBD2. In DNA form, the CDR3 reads TGTGCCAGCAGTTTTAAAGCGGGAGGGTCCCGGGGGGAGCAGTTCTTC. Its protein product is CASSFKAGGSRGEQFF.